Following are 2 T cell receptor beta chains from one sample sequenced in a study of T-cell reconstitution after alpha-beta-depleted transplantation in children. Library preparation (for TCRbeta) was performed with unique molecular identifiers. MiXCR, applied by TCRdb to the PCR reads, yields one record per CDR3 protein. The table records about 150,000 distinct CDR3 sequences, 8.5% to 14% of them present only once. This specimen consisted of PBMCs, obtained before TCRalphabeta/CD19-depleted stem cell transplant. The receptor source for this set is a boy aged 2 to 10 with acute myeloid leukemia, due to receive a stem cell transplant.

This clonotype has ten or more counts. The chain recombines TRBV5-1 with TRBJ2-1; TRBD1 agrees at 9 bases. The CDR3 runs 18 residues. Looked up from germline, CDR1 is SGHRS and CDR2 is YFSETQ. Trimming took 4 bases from V and 0 from J; bases not matched to a gene: 11. CDR3 nucleotide sequence: TGCGCCAGCAGCCTAAGAACGGGACAGGGCAACTCCTACAATGAGCAGTTCTTC. Its translation is CASSLRTGQGNSYNEQFF. The full variable domain, with the rest looked up from reference TRBV5-1 and TRBJ2-1, is KAGVTQTPRYLIKTRGQQVTLSCSPISGHRSVSWYQQTPGQGLQFLFEYFSETQRNKGNFPGRFSGRQFSNSRSEMNVSTLELGDSALYLCASSLRTGQGNSYNEQFFGPGTRLTVL.

There are many counts of this clonotype. The chain has TRBV7-2 and TRBJ2-7; no firm D call. There are 13 residues in the CDR3. Germline CDR1 SGHTA, CDR2 FQGNSA. V lost 3 bases to trimming and J lost 3 bases, with 9 bases between them. Here the CDR3 reads CASSLSAVYEQYV. The CDR3 DNA is TGTGCCAGCAGCTTGTCAGCCGTCTACGAGCAGTACGTC.